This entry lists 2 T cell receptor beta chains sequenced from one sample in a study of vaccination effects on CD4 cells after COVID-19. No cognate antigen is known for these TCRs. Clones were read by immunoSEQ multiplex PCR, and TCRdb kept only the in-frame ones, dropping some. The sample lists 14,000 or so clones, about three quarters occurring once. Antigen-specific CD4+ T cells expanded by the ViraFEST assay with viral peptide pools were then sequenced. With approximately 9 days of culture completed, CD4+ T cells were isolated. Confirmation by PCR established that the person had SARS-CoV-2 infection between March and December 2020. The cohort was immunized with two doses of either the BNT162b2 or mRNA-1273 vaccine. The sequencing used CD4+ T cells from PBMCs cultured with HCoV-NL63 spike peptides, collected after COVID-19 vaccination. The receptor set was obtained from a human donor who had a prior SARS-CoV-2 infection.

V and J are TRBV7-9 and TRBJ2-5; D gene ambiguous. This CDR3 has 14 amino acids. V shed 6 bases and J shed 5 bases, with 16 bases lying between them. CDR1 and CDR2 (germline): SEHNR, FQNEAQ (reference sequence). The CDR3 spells CASSFQRSGETQYF. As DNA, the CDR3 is TGTGCCAGCAGTTTCCAGCGTTCAGGCGAGACCCAGTACTTC. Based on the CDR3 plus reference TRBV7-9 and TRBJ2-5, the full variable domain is DTGVSQNPRHKITKRGQNVTFRCDPISEHNRLYWYRQTLGQGPEFLTYFQNEAQLEKSRLLSDRFSAERPKGSFSTLEIQRTEQGDSAMYLCASSFQRSGETQYFGPGTRLLVL.

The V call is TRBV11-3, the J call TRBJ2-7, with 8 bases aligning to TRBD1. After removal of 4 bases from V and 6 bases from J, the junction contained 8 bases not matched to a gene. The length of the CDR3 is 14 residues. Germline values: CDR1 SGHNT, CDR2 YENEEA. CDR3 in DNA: TGTGCCAGCAGCTCGAGGACAGGGATGGGCGAGCAGTACTTC. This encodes CASSSRTGMGEQYF.